These 18 T cell receptor beta chains originate from one sample sequenced in a study of blood T cell repertoires in COVID-19. The protocol was immunoSEQ multiplex PCR, while the TCRdb copy is restricted to in-frame clones and leaves out a portion. This table holds 250,000 to 300,000 clones, roughly 85% found once. The material sequenced was PBMCs or T cells enriched from blood (not recorded which). The receptors derive from a woman aged 45 to 65 who had recovered from COVID-19.

This clone was observed at least ten times. V and J are TRBV7-9 and TRBJ1-5; D is ambiguous. Trimming took 5 bases from V and 0 from J, leaving 11 bases between them. Germline assignment: CDR1 SEHNR and CDR2 FQNEAQ (reference sequence). The CDR3 is 15 amino acids. The CDR3 region is CASSPRGDSNQPQHF. As DNA, the CDR3 is TGTGCCAGCAGCCCTAGAGGAGATAGCAATCAGCCCCAGCATTTT.

CDR3 DNA sequence: TGTGCCAGCTCACCAACGAACAGGGGAGGTCAGCCCCAGCATTTT. Translation gives CASSPTNRGGQPQHF. The chain joins TRBV18 to TRBJ1-5, with 7 bases lining up with TRBD1. The CDR3 extends over 15 amino acids. The V gene end was trimmed by 2 bases and the J gene end by 6 bases; junction bases not matched to a gene: 7. CDR1 and CDR2 (germline): KGHSH, LQKENI.

The chain uses TRBV24-1 and TRBJ2-2; 11 nucleotides agree with TRBD2. This CDR3 has 14 residues. Germline V gene sequence: CDR1 KGHDR, CDR2 SFDVKD. V shed 8 bases and J 5 bases; nucleotides not matched to a gene: 3. The CDR3 region is CATMGTSGTGELFF. For the CDR3, the DNA is TGTGCCACCATGGGGACTAGCGGAACCGGGGAGCTGTTTTTT.

V and J are TRBV3-1 (or the pseudogene TRBV3-2) and TRBJ2-1, with D maybe TRBD1 (5 bases). The germline CDR1 and CDR2 sequences are LGHDT and YNNKEL (reference sequence). V lost 4 bases and J 3 bases, leaving 19 bases between the germline ends. The CDR3 covers 17 residues. The CDR3 DNA reads TGTGCCAGCAGCCTATCTCGGACACTGACGTACTACAATGAGCAGTTCTTC. The encoded protein is CASSLSRTLTYYNEQFF.

The CDR3 here is CASSLGSTEAFF. For the CDR3, the DNA is TGCGCCAGCAGCTTGGGTAGCACTGAAGCTTTCTTT. The chain recombines TRBV5-1 with TRBJ1-1, with D unclear. The V and J ends lost 0 bases and 4 bases respectively, with 4 bases between them. CDR3 size: 12 residues. Per the germline V gene, CDR1 is SGHRS and CDR2 is YFSETQ.

Regarding this clone: Other DNA sequences in the same sample also yield this CDR3. The J gene is TRBJ1-2, the V gene TRBV7-9, with 7 bases lining up with TRBD1. V was pared by 1 base and J by 0 bases, with 2 bases of the junction left unmatched. This CDR3 is 15 amino acids long. The germline V gene has CDR1 SEHNR and CDR2 FQNEAQ (reference sequence). In DNA form, the CDR3 reads TGTGCCAGCAGCTTAGGGCAGGGGGCTAACTATGGCTACACCTTC. Its protein is CASSLGQGANYGYTF.

The chain uses TRBV2 and TRBJ2-7; 13 nucleotides match TRBD2. This CDR3 is 15 amino acids long. J lost 6 bases, V lost 5 bases, and 7 bases had no gene match. Per germline, CDR1 SNHLY and CDR2 FYNNEI. The CDR3 DNA sequence: TGTGCCAGCAGTACCCGGACTAGCGGGAGTGGCGAGCAGTACTTC. This translates into CASSTRTSGSGEQYF.

V gene TRBV7-9 combines with J gene TRBJ2-3; possibly TRBD1 for D (5 bases). CDR3 size: 15 residues. In germline, CDR1 is SEHNR, CDR2 FQNEAQ (reference sequence). V shed 2 bases and J shed 1 base, with 10 bases lying between them. The CDR3 DNA reads as TGTGCCAGCAGCTTAAAAGGGGCCGGCACAGATACGCAGTATTTT. Residues: CASSLKGAGTDTQYF. Looking up the rest from reference TRBV7-9 and TRBJ2-3 gives the full variable domain: DTGVSQNPRHKITKRGQNVTFRCDPISEHNRLYWYRQTLGQGPEFLTYFQNEAQLEKSRLLSDRFSAERPKGSFSTLEIQRTEQGDSAMYLCASSLKGAGTDTQYFGPGTRLTVL.

This chain joins TRBV19 and TRBJ2-5; 8 positions match TRBD2. CDR3 length equals 15 residues. J lost 4 bases, V lost 7 bases, and 11 bases had no gene match. CDR1 and CDR2 from the germline V gene are LNHDA and SQIVND (reference sequence). CDR3 sequence: CASKRTSGGPETQYF. In DNA, the CDR3 is TGTGCCAGTAAGCGGACGTCGGGGGGGCCAGAGACCCAGTACTTC.

The rearrangement links TRBV18 to TRBJ2-7; D possibly corresponds to TRBD2 (7 bases). The CDR3 sequence is 15 residues long. V lost 6 bases to trimming and J lost 2 bases, with 17 bases between them. From germline, CDR1 is KGHSH and CDR2 LQKENI. The CDR3 is CASSPSGAGAYEQYF. DNA of the CDR3: TGTGCCAGCTCTCCAAGCGGGGCAGGGGCCTACGAGCAGTACTTC.

This chain uses TRBV4-1 with TRBJ2-3; tentatively, D is TRBD1 (6 bases). V was cut by 6 bases and J by 4 bases, with 14 bases left in between. Germline V gene sequence: CDR1 MGHRA, CDR2 YSYEKL. The CDR3 is 14 residues long. CDR3 sequence reads: CASRRPGHPDTQYF. The CDR3 DNA sequence: TGCGCCAGCAGAAGACCGGGACATCCAGATACGCAGTATTTT.

This clone was counted many times. CDR3 protein: CAWSVRDRVREQYF. DNA of the CDR3: TGTGCCTGGAGTGTACGGGACAGGGTGCGCGAGCAGTACTTC. The chain recombines TRBV30 with TRBJ2-7; 9 positions match TRBD1. The junction had 6 bases not matched to a gene; V was cut back by 0 bases and J by 6 bases. From germline, CDR1 is GTSNPN and CDR2 SVGIG (reference sequence). This CDR3 region has 14 residues.

The chain is built from TRBV5-8 and TRBJ1-5; maybe TRBD1 (5 bases). CDR1 is SGHTS and CDR2 is YDEGEE in the germline V gene. The V gene lost 0 bases and the J gene lost 3 bases, with 13 bases spanning the gap. CDR3 size: 16 residues. The CDR3 nucleotides are TGTGCCAGCAGCTTGGTAACAGGTGTATTCAATCAGCCCCAGCATTTT. Protein sequence: CASSLVTGVFNQPQHF.

J is TRBJ2-2 and V is TRBV5-1; 11 bases are a match to TRBD2. Unmatched junction bases numbered 4, after V lost 3 bases and J lost 6 bases. CDR1 is SGHRS, CDR2 YFSETQ, per germline. The CDR3 loop spans 15 amino acids. DNA of the CDR3: TGCGCCAGCAGCTCGGGACTAGCGGCATCCGGGGAGCTGTTTTTT. This sequence encodes CASSSGLAASGELFF.

V gene TRBV5-1 combines with J gene TRBJ2-2, with 7 positions matching TRBD2. CDR3 length: 14 residues. Germline V lookup: CDR1 SGHRS, CDR2 YFSETQ. V lost 4 bases and J lost 7; bases outside the gene matches: 7. The DNA for the CDR3 is TGCGCCAGCAGCGGGCCGGGAGGAGACGGGGAGCTGTTTTTT. It encodes CASSGPGGDGELFF.

This clone is a singleton in its sample. The chain employs TRBV28 and TRBJ1-3; possible D gene TRBD1, 6 bases. Trimming took 1 base from V and 3 from J, leaving 10 bases between them. The CDR3 spans 15 residues. Germline V gives CDR1 MDHEN, CDR2 SYDVKM. The CDR3 bases are TGTGCCAGCAGTTTATCTTACAGGGTTGGAAACACCATATATTTT. Translated, it gives CASSLSYRVGNTIYF. Full variable domain (outside the CDR3, taken from reference TRBV28 and TRBJ1-3): DVKVTQSSRYLVKRTGEKVFLECVQDMDHENMFWYRQDPGLGLRLIYFSYDVKMKEKGDIPEGYSVSREKKERFSLILESASTNQTSMYLCASSLSYRVGNTIYFGEGSWLTVV.

The chain recombines TRBV25-1 with TRBJ1-5; D is ambiguous. V was shortened by 3 bases and J by 6 bases, with 12 bases between the two germline ends. The CDR3 is made up of 14 amino acids. Per the germline V gene, CDR1 is MGHDK and CDR2 is SYGVNS. CDR3 residues: CASSEWGEGQPQHF. In DNA form, the CDR3 reads TGTGCCAGCAGTGAGTGGGGAGAAGGTCAGCCCCAGCATTTT.

This clone was seen more than once but under ten times. The chain uses TRBV19 and TRBJ1-1; maybe TRBD1 (6 bases). Germline CDR1 reads LNHDA; CDR2 reads SQIVND (reference sequence). The CDR3 consists of 13 residues. The V gene lost 7 bases and the J gene lost 1 base, with 10 bases spanning the gap. CDR3 residues: CASNIQGNTEAFF. The CDR3 DNA reads as TGTGCCAGTAACATACAGGGGAACACTGAAGCTTTCTTT.